A single sample gave rise to the 5 T cell receptor beta chains below, sequenced in a study of blood T cell repertoires in COVID-19. Here immunoSEQ multiplex PCR was the method, and the copy in TCRdb shows in-frame clones only, minus some. Of 20,000 to 25,000 clones detected, approximately 94% appear once; the ten largest clones hold around 8%. The material sequenced was peripheral blood. All receptors derive from a human donor in a cohort sampled during active COVID-19.

V usage is TRBV9 and J usage is TRBJ2-2, with D possibly TRBD1 on 6 matching bases. This CDR3 is built from 17 residues. The V end was cut by 0 bases, the J end by 4 bases, with 16 bases between. From germline, CDR1 is SGDLS and CDR2 YYNGEE. The CDR3: CASSVAGAGAATGELFF. For the CDR3, the DNA is TGTGCCAGCAGCGTAGCCGGGGCAGGGGCGGCCACCGGGGAGCTGTTTTTT.

The genes are TRBV6-1 and TRBJ1-2; D remains unclear. The CDR3 contains 16 residues. Looked up from germline, CDR1 is MNHNS and CDR2 is SASEGT. Trimming left V 4 bases short and J 7 bases short, with 22 bases between. As DNA, the CDR3 is TGTGCCAGCAGTGCCACACTTTCCCCGGTTGGCGGTGGCTACACCTTC. The encoded protein is CASSATLSPVGGGYTF.

This chain connects TRBV14 to TRBJ2-7; 8 bases are a match to TRBD1. The CDR3 contains 14 residues. The germline gives CDR1 SGHDN, CDR2 FVKESK. With V trimmed by 5 bases and J by 5 bases, 8 bases remained unmatched. The CDR3 sequence is CASSIRQGWDEQYF. The CDR3 bases are TGTGCCAGCAGCATTAGACAGGGGTGGGACGAGCAGTACTTC.

The sample holds one count of this clone. The chain uses TRBV18 and TRBJ2-4; D not certain. Trimming took 2 bases from V and 0 from J, leaving 14 bases between them. Germline CDR1 and CDR2: KGHSH and LQKENI. This CDR3 region has 17 residues. In DNA form, the CDR3 reads TGTGCCAGCTCACCAAAGTCAACAGCCGGAGCCAAAAACATTCAGTACTTC. It codes for CASSPKSTAGAKNIQYF.

The genes are TRBV7-2 and TRBJ2-1, with D tentatively TRBD1 (6 bases). This CDR3 region has 14 residues. Germline V gene sequence: CDR1 SGHTA, CDR2 FQGNSA. Trimming stripped 6 bases from V and 8 bases from J, with 17 bases between. The CDR3 loop is CASRIQGHGDEQFF. CDR3 nucleotide sequence: TGTGCCAGCAGAATCCAGGGGCACGGGGATGAGCAGTTCTTC.